This TCR beta chain was retrieved from a study of T cell responses to AZD1222 COVID-19 vaccine. Comment on this clone: The target antigen is unknown.

Assay: immunoSEQ multiplex PCR; the TCRdb copy retains only in-frame clones and omits some. The table lists more than 85,000 clones, about 90% of them singletons. This CDR3 contains 13 residues. Between the trimmed V and J ends, which lost 3 bases and 5 bases, there was a span of 13 bases. Germline lookup yields CDR1 DFQATT and CDR2 SNEGSKA (reference sequence). Study-wide results and caveats: The sample set comprised mostly white British donors with more females, and clonal diversity was possibly underestimated. Mapped onto spike, vaccine-associated CD4 TCRs spanned it and were dominant at 160-218 and 743-854. Nearly half of spike-specific TCRs reportedly target variant regions that are unmutated in the B.1.351 and B.1.1.7 variants. None of the repertoires were sampled until the peak T cell response had passed.

The sequencing here drew on peripheral blood, taken on day 0 of AZD1222 vaccination. This receptor was obtained from an adult in good health. The chain couples TRBV20-1 to TRBJ1-1, with D possibly matching TRBD1 (5 bases). The CDR3 DNA reads as TGCAGTGCTAGTTGGGGGGGGAGAACTGAAGCTTTCTTT. Translated, it gives CSASWGGRTEAFF.